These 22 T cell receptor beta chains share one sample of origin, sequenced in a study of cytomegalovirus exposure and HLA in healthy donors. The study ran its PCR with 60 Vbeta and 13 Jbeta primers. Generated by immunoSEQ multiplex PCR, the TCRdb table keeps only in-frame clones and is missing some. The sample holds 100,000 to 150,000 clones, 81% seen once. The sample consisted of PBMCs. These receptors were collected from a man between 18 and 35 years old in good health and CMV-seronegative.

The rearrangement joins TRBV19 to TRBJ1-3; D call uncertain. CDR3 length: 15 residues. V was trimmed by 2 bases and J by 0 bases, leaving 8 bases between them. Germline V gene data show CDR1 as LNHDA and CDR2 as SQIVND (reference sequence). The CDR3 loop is CASSITQSSGNTIYF. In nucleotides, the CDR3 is TGTGCCAGTAGTATAACACAGAGCTCTGGAAACACCATATATTTT.

The CDR3 sequence: CASSLDRYTEAFF. In DNA, the CDR3 is TGTGCCAGCAGCTTAGACAGGTACACTGAAGCTTTCTTT. The chain recombines TRBV7-3 with TRBJ1-1; a possible D gene is TRBD1 (6 bases). The germline gives CDR1 SGHTA, CDR2 FQGTGA. Trimming took 2 bases from V and 3 from J, leaving 7 bases between them. The CDR3 length is 13 residues. Filled out from reference TRBV7-3 and TRBJ1-1, the complete variable domain reads GAGVSQTPSNKVTEKGKYVELRCDPISGHTALYWYRQSLGQGPEFLIYFQGTGAADDSGLPNDRFFAVRPEGSVSTLKIQRTERGDSAVYLCASSLDRYTEAFFGQGTRLTVV.

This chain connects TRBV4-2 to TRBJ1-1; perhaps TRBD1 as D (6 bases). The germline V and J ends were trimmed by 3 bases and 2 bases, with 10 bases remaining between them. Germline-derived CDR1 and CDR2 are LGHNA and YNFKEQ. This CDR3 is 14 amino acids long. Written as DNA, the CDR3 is TGTGCCAGCAGCCAGGACAGATACAACACTGAAGCTTTCTTT. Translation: CASSQDRYNTEAFF.

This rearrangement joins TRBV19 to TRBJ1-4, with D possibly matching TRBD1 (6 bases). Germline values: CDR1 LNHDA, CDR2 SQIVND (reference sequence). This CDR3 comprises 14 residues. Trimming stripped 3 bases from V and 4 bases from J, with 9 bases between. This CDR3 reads CASSMDRFNEKLFF. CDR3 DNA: TGTGCCAGTAGTATGGACAGATTTAATGAAAAACTGTTTTTT.

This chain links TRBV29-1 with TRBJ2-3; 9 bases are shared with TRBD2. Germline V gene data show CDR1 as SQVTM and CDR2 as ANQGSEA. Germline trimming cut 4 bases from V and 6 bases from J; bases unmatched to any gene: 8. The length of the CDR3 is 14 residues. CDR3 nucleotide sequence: TGCAGCGTTGGGAGGCGGGGGGGAACGGATACGCAGTATTTT. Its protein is CSVGRRGGTDTQYF.

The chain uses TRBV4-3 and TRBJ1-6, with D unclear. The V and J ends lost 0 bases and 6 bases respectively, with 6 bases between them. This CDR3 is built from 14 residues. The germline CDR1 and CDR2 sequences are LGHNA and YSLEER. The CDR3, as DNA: TGCGCCAGCAGCCAAGATTACGGTAATTCACCCCTCCACTTT. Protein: CASSQDYGNSPLHF.

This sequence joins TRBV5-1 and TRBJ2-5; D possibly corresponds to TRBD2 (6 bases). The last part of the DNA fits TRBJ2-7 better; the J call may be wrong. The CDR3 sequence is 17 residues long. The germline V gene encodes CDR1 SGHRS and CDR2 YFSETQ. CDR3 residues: CASSFTVSGGSSYEQYF. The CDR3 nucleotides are TGCGCCAGCAGCTTCACCGTCTCTGGGGGGAGCTCCTACGAGCAGTACTTC.

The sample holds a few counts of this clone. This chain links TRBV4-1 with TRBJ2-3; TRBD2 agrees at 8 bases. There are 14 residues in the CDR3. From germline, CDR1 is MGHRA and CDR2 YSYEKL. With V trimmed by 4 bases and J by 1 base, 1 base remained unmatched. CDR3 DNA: TGCGCCAGCAGCCTGACTAGCGGCACAGATACGCAGTATTTT. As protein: CASSLTSGTDTQYF.

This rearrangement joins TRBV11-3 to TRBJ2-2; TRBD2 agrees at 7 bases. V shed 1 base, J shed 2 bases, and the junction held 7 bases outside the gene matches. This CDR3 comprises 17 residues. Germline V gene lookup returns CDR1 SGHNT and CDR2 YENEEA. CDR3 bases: TGTGCCAGCAGCTTAGCTTCCGGGGGACTAAACACCGGGGAGCTGTTTTTT. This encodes CASSLASGGLNTGELFF. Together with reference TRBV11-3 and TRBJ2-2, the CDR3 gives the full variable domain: EAGVVQSPRYKIIEKKQPVAFWCNPISGHNTLYWYLQNLGQGPELLIRYENEEAVDDSQLPKDRFSAERLKGVDSTLKIQPAELGDSAVYLCASSLASGGLNTGELFFGEGSRLTVL.

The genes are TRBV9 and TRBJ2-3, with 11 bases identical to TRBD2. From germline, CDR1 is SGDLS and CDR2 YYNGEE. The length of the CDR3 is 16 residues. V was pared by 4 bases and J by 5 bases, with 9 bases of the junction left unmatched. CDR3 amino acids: CASSYIAGGPGDTQYF. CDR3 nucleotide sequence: TGTGCCAGCAGCTATATAGCGGGGGGGCCGGGAGATACGCAGTATTTT.

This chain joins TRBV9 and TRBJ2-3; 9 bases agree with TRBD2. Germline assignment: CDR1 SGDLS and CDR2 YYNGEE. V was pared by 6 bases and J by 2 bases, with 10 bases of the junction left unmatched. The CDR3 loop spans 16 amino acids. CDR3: CASTKTGTSPTDTQYF. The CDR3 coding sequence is TGTGCCAGCACCAAGACGGGGACTAGCCCCACAGATACGCAGTATTTT.

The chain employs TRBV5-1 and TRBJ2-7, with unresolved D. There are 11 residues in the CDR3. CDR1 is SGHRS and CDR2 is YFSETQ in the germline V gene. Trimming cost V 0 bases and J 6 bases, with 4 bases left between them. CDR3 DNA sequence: TGCGCCAGCAGCTTGGATCGCGAGCAGTACTTC. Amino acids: CASSLDREQYF.

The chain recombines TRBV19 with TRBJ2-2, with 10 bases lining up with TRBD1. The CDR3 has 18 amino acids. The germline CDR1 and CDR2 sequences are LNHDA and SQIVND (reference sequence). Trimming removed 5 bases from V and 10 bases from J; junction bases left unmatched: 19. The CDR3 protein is CASSPPSGQGVTHEELFF. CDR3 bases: TGTGCCAGTAGTCCACCGTCTGGACAGGGGGTGACACACGAGGAGCTGTTTTTT. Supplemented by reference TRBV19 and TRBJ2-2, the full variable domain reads DGGITQSPKYLFRKEGQNVTLSCEQNLNHDAMYWYRQDPGQGLRLIYYSQIVNDFQKGDIAEGYSVSREKKESFPLTVTSAQKNPTAFYLCASSPPSGQGVTHEELFFGEGSRLTVL.

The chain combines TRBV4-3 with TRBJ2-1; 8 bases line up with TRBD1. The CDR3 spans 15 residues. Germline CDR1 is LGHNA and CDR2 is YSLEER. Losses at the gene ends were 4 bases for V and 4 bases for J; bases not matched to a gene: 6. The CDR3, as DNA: TGCGCCAGCAGCCCCGGGACAGGACCGTACAATGAGCAGTTCTTC. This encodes CASSPGTGPYNEQFF.

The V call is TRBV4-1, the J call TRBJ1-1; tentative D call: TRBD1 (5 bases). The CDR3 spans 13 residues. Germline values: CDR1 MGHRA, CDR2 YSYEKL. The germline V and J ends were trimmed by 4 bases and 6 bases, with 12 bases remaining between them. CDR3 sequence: CASSPGDLSEAFF. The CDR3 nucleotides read TGCGCCAGCAGCCCGGGGGATTTATCTGAAGCTTTCTTT.

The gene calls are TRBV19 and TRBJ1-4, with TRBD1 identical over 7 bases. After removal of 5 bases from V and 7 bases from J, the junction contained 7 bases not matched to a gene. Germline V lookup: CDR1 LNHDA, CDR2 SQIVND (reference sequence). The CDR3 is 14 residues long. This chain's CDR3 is CASSQGGSSEKLFF. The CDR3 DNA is TGTGCCAGTAGTCAGGGGGGAAGCAGTGAAAAACTGTTTTTT.

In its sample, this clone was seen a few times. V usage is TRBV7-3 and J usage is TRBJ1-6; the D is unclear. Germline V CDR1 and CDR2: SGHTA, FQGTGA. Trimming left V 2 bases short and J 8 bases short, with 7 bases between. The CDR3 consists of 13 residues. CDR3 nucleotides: TGTGCCAGCAGCTTAGAGACTCATTCACCCCTCCACTTT. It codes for CASSLETHSPLHF. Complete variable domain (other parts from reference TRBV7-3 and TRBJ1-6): GAGVSQTPSNKVTEKGKYVELRCDPISGHTALYWYRQSLGQGPEFLIYFQGTGAADDSGLPNDRFFAVRPEGSVSTLKIQRTERGDSAVYLCASSLETHSPLHFGNGTRLTVT.

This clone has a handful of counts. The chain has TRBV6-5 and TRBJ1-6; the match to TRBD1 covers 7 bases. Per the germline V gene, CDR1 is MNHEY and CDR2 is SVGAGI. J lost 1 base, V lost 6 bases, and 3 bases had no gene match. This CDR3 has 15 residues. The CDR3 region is CASREDRSYNSPLHF. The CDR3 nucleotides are TGTGCCAGCAGAGAGGACAGGTCCTATAATTCACCCCTCCACTTT.

This CDR3 reads CASSLDPGQRKAFF. In nucleotides, the CDR3 is TGTGCCAGCAGCTTGGATCCAGGGCAGCGAAAAGCTTTCTTT. This rearrangement joins TRBV5-4 to TRBJ1-1; D perhaps matches TRBD1 (5 bases). Trimming took off 0 bases at V and 9 bases at J, with 15 bases between the two ends. There are 14 residues in the CDR3. Germline lookup yields CDR1 SGHNT and CDR2 YYREEE (reference sequence).

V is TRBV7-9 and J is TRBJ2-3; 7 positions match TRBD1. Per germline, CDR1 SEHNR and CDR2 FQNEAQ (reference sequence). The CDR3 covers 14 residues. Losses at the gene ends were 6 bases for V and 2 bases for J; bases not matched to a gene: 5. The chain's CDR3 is CASSLTGSTDTQYF. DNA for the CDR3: TGTGCCAGCAGTCTGACAGGGTCCACAGATACGCAGTATTTT.

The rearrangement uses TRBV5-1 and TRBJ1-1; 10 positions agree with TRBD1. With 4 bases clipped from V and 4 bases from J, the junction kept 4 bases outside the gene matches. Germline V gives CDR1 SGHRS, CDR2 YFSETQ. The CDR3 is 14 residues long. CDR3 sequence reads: CASSRDRGGTEAFF. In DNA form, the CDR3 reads TGCGCCAGCAGCAGGGACAGGGGAGGCACTGAAGCTTTCTTT.

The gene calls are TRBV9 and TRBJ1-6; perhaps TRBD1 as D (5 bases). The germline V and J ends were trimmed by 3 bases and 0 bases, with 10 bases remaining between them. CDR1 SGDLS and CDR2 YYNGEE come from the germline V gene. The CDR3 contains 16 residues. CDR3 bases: TGTGCCAGCAGCGCCGGGGGGAACTCCTATAATTCACCCCTCCACTTT. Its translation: CASSAGGNSYNSPLHF.